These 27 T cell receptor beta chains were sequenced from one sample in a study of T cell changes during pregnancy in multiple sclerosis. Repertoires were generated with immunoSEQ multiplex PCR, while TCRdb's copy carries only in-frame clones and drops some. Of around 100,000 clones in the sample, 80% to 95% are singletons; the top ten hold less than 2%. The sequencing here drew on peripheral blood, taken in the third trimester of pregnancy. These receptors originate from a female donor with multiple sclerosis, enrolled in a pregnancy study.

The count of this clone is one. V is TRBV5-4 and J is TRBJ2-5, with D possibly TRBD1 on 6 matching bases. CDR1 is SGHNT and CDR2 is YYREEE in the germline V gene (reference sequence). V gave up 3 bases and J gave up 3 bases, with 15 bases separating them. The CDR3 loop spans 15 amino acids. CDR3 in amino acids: CASSWWGRMEETQYF. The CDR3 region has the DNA TGTGCCAGCAGCTGGTGGGGGCGGATGGAAGAGACCCAGTACTTC.

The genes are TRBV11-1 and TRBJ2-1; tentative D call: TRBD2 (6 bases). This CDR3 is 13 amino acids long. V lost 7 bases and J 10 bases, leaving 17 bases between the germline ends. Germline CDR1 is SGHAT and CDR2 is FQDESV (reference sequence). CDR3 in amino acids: CASMEGPGIEQFF. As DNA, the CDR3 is TGTGCCAGCATGGAGGGACCCGGAATAGAGCAGTTCTTC.

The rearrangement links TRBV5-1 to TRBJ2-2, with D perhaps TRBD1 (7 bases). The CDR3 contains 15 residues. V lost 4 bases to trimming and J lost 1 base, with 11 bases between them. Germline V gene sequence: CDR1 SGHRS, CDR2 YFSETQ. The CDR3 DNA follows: TGCGCCAGCAGCGCGGGACAGCGGAACACCGGGGAGCTGTTTTTT. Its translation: CASSAGQRNTGELFF.

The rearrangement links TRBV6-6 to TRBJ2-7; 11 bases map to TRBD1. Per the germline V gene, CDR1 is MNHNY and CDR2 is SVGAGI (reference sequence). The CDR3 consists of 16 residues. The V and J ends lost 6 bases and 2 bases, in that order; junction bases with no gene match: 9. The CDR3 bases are TGTGCCAGCAGCCATCCTCCGGGACAGGGGGCCTACGAGCAGTACTTC. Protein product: CASSHPPGQGAYEQYF.

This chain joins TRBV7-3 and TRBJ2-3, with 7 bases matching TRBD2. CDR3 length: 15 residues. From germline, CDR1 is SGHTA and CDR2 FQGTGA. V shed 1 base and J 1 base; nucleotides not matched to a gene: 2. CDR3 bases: TGTGCCAGCAGCTTAAGACGGGGGGGCACAGATACGCAGTATTTT. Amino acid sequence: CASSLRRGGTDTQYF.

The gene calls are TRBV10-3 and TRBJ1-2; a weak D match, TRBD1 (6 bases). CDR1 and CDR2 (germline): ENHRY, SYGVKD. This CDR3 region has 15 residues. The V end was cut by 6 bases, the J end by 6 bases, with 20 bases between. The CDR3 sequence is CAIRKIRGEGDGYTF. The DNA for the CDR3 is TGTGCCATCAGGAAAATCAGGGGCGAGGGGGATGGCTACACCTTC.

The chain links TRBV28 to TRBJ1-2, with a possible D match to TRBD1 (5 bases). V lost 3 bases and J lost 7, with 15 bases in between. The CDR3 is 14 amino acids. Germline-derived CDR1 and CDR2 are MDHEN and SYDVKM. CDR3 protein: CASSFGAPPSGYTF. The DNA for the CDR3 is TGTGCCAGCAGTTTTGGGGCGCCTCCAAGTGGCTACACCTTC.

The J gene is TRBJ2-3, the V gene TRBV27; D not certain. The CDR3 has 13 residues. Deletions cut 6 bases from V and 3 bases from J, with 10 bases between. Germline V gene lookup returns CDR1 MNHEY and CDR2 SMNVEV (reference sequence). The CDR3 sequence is CASSPRRTDTQYF. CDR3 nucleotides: TGTGCCAGCAGCCCTCGCCGGACAGATACGCAGTATTTT.

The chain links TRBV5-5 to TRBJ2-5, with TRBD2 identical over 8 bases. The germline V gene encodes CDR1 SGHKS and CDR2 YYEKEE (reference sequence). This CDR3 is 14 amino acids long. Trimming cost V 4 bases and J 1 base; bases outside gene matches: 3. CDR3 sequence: CASSTGTSQETQYF. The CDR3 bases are TGTGCCAGCAGCACGGGGACTAGCCAAGAGACCCAGTACTTC.

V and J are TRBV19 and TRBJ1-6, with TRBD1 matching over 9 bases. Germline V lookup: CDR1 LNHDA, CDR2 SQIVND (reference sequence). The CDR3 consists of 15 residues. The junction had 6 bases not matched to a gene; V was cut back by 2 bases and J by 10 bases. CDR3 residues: CASSISGTGLSPLHF. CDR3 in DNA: TGTGCCAGTAGTATAAGTGGGACAGGGCTCTCACCCCTCCACTTT.

The CDR3 nucleotides read TGCAGCGTTGGGGACACTTCCTATGGCTACACCTTC. Translation: CSVGDTSYGYTF. This rearrangement joins TRBV29-1 to TRBJ1-2; possibly TRBD1 for D (6 bases). The CDR3 has 12 residues. The germline CDR1 and CDR2 sequences are SQVTM and ANQGSEA. Trimming shortened V by 4 bases and J by 4 bases, and 10 bases separated the two germline ends.

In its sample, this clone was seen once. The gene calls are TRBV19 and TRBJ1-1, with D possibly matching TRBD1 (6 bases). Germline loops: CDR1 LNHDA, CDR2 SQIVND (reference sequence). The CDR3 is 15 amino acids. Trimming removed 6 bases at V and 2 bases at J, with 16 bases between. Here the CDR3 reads CASSLTGWTNTEAFF. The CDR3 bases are TGTGCCAGTAGCCTCACAGGGTGGACCAACACTGAAGCTTTCTTT.

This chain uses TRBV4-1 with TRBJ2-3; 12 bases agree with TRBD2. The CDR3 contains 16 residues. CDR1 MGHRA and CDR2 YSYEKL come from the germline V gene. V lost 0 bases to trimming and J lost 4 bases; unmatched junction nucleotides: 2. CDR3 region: CASSQDTSGGPDTQYF. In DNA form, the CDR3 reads TGCGCCAGCAGCCAAGATACTAGCGGGGGGCCAGATACGCAGTATTTT.

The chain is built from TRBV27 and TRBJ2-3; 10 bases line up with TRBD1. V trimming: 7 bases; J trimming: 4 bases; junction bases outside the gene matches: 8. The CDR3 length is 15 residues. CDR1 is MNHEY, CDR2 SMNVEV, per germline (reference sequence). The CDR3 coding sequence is TGTGCCAGCAAGAGGGGACAGGGGATCCCAGATACGCAGTATTTT. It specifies CASKRGQGIPDTQYF.

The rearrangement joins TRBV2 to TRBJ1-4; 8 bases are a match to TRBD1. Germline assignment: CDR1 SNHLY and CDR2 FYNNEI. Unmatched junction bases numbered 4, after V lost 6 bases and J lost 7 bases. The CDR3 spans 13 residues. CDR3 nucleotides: TGTGCCAGCAGCGGACAGGGTTTTGAAAAACTGTTTTTT. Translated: CASSGQGFEKLFF.

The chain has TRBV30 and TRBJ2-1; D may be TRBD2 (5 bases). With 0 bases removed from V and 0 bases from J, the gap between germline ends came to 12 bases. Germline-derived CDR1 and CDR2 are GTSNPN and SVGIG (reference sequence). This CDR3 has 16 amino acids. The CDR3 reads CAWSVDRLASYNEQFF. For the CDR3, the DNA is TGTGCCTGGAGTGTAGATCGGCTAGCCTCCTACAATGAGCAGTTCTTC.

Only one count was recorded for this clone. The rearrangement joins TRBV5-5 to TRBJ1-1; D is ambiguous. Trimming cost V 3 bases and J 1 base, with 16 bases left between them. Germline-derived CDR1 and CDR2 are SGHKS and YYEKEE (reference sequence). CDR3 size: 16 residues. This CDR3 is CASSSILGRSNTEAFF. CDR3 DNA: TGTGCCAGCAGCTCTATCCTGGGGAGGTCGAACACTGAAGCTTTCTTT.

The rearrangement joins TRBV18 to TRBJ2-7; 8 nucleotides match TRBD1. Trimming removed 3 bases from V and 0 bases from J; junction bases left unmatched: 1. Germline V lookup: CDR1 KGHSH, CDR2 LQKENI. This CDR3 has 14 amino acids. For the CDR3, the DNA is TGTGCCAGCTCACCCCAGGGGGCCTCCTACGAGCAGTACTTC. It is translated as CASSPQGASYEQYF.

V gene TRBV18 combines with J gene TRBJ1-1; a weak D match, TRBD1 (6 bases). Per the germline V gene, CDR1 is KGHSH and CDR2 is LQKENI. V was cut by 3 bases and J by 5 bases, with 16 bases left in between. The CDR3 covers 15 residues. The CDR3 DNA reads TGTGCCAGCTCACCCGATTCGACAGGTACGACTGAAGCTTTCTTT. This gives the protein CASSPDSTGTTEAFF.

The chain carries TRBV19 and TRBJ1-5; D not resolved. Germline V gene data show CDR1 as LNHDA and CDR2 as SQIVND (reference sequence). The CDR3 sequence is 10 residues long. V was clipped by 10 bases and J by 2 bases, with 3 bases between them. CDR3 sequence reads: CATGNQPQHF. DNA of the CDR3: TGTGCCACTGGCAATCAGCCCCAGCATTTT.

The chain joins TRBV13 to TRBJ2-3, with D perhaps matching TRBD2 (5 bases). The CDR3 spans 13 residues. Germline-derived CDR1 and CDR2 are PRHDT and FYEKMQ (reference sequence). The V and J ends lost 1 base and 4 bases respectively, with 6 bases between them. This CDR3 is CASSLAGSDTQYF. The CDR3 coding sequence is TGTGCCAGCAGCTTAGCGGGATCAGATACGCAGTATTTT.

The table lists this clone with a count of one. In DNA, the CDR3 is TGCGCCAGCAGCCTCGGACTAGCGGGAGTCGGGAACTACGAGCAGTACTTC. This codes for CASSLGLAGVGNYEQYF. This chain joins TRBV5-1 and TRBJ2-7; the match to TRBD2 covers 13 bases. CDR3 size: 17 residues. Germline-derived CDR1 and CDR2 are SGHRS and YFSETQ. Losses at the gene ends were 4 bases for V and 3 bases for J; bases not matched to a gene: 10.

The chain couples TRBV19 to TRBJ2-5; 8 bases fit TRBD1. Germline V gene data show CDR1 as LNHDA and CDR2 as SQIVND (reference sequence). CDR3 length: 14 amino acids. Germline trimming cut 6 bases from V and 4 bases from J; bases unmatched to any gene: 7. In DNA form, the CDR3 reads TGTGCCAGTAGGAAATCACAGGGGGGAGAGACCCAGTACTTC. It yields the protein CASRKSQGGETQYF.

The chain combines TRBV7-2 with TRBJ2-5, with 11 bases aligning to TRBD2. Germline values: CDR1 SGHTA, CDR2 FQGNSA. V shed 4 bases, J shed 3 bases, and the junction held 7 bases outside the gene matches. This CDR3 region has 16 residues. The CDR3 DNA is TGTGCCAGCAGCTCCGTAAGACTAGCGGGGAAAGAGACCCAGTACTTC. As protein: CASSSVRLAGKETQYF. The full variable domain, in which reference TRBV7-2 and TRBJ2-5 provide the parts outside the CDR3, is GAGVSQSPSNKVTEKGKDVELRCDPISGHTALYWYRQSLGQGLEFLIYFQGNSAPDKSGLPSDRFSAERTGGSVSTLTIQRTQQEDSAVYLCASSSVRLAGKETQYFGPGTRLLVL.

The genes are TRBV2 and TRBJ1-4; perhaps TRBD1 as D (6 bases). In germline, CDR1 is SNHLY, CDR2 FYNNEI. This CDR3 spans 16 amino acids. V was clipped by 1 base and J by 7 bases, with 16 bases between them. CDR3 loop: CASSEVPPGVAEKLFF. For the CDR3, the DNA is TGTGCCAGCAGTGAAGTTCCGCCAGGGGTTGCTGAAAAACTGTTTTTT.

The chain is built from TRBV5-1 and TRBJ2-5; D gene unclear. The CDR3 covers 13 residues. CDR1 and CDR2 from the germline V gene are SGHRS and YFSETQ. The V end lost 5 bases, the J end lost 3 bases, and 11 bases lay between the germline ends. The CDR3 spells CASSANTEETQYF. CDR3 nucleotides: TGCGCCAGCAGTGCAAATACTGAAGAGACCCAGTACTTC.

CDR3: CASSLSIQQFF. CDR3 sequence (DNA): TGTGCCAGCAGCTTATCTATCCAGCAGTTCTTC. This chain uses TRBV11-2 with TRBJ2-1; no definite D call. Germline CDR1 reads SGHAT; CDR2 reads FQNNGV. The V end was cut by 2 bases, the J end by 11 bases, with 7 bases between. This CDR3 spans 11 amino acids. Full variable domain (missing parts from reference TRBV11-2 and TRBJ2-1): EAGVAQSPRYKIIEKRQSVAFWCNPISGHATLYWYQQILGQGPKLLIQFQNNGVVDDSQLPKDRFSAERLKGVDSTLKIQPAKLEDSAVYLCASSLSIQQFFGPGTRLTVL.